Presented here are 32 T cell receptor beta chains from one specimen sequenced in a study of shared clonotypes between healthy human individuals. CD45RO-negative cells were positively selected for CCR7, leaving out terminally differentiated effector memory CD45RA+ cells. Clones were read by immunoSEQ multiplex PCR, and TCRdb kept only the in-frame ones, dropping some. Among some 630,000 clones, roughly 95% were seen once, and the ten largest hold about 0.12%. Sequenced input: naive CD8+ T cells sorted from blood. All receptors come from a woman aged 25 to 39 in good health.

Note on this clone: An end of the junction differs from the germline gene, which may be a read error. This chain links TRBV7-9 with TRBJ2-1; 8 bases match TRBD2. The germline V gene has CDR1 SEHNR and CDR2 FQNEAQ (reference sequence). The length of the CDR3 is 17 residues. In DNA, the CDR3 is TGTGCCAGCAGCTTAGTAGGTAGGACTAGCTACTACCATGAGCAGTTCTTC. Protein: CASSLVGRTSYYHEQFF.

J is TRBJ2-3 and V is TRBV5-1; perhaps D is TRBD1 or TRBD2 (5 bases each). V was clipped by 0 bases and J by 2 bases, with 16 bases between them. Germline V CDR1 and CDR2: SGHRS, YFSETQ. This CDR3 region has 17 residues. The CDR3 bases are TGCGCCAGCAGCTTGGGGGACCGCAGCTTATACACAGATACGCAGTATTTT. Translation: CASSLGDRSLYTDTQYF. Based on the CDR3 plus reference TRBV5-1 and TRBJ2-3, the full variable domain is KAGVTQTPRYLIKTRGQQVTLSCSPISGHRSVSWYQQTPGQGLQFLFEYFSETQRNKGNFPGRFSGRQFSNSRSEMNVSTLELGDSALYLCASSLGDRSLYTDTQYFGPGTRLTVL.

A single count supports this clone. The CDR3 region is CASSLSLAGFNEQFF. The CDR3 bases are TGTGCCAGCAGTTTATCGCTAGCGGGTTTCAATGAGCAGTTCTTC. The chain has TRBV28 and TRBJ2-1; 8 nucleotides match TRBD2. The CDR3 has 15 amino acids. Germline V lookup: CDR1 MDHEN, CDR2 SYDVKM. V was pared by 1 base and J by 6 bases, with 5 bases of the junction left unmatched.

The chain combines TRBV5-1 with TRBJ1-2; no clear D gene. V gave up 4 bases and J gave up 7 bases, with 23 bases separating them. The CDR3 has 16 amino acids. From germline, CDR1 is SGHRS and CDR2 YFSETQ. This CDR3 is CASSPGRDTVPGGYTF. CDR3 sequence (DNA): TGCGCCAGCAGCCCCGGCCGGGATACGGTCCCGGGTGGCTACACCTTC.

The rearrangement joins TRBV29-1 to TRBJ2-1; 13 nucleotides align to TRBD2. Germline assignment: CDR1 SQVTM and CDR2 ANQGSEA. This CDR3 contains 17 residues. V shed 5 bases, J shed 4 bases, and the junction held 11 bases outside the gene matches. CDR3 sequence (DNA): TGCAGCGTTCCGGGACTAGCGGGACCCAACATGTACAATGAGCAGTTCTTC. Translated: CSVPGLAGPNMYNEQFF.

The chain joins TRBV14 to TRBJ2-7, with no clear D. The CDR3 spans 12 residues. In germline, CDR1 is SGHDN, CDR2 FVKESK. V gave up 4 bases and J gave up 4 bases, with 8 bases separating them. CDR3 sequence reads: CASSPTQYEQYF. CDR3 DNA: TGTGCCAGCAGCCCGACACAATACGAGCAGTACTTC.

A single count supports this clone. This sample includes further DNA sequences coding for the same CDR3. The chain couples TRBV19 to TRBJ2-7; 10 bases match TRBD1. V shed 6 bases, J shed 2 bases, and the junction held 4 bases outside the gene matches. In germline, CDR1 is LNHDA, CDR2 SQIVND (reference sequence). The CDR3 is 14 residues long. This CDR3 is CASSPGQGAYEQYF. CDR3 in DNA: TGTGCCAGTAGCCCCGGACAGGGGGCCTACGAGCAGTACTTC.

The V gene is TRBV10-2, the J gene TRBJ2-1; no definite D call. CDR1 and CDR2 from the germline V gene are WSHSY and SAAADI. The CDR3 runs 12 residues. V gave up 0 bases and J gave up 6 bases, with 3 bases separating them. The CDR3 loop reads CASSESTNEQFF. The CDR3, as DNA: TGCGCCAGCAGTGAGTCGACCAATGAGCAGTTCTTC.

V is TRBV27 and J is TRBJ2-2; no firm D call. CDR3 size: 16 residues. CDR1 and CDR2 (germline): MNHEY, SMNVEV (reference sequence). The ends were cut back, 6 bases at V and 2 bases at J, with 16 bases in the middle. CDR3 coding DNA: TGTGCCAGCAGGACCTTTATGCGAGAAAACACCGGGGAGCTGTTTTTT. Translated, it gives CASRTFMRENTGELFF.

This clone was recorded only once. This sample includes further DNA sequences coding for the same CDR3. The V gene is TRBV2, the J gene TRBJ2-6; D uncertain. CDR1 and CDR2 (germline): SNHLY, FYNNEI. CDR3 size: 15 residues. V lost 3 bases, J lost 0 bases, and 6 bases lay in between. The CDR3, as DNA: TGTGCCAGCAGTGACACAGACTCTGGGGCCAACGTCCTGACTTTC. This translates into CASSDTDSGANVLTF. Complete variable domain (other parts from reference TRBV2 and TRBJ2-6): EPEVTQTPSHQVTQMGQEVILRCVPISNHLYFYWYRQILGQKVEFLVSFYNNEISEKSEIFDDQFSVERPDGSNFTLKIRSTKLEDSAMYFCASSDTDSGANVLTFGAGSRLTVL.

Here the CDR3 DNA reads TGTGCCAGCAAGGGACTGAAAGGTAGCACAGATACGCAGTATTTT. This codes for CASKGLKGSTDTQYF. The chain joins TRBV28 to TRBJ2-3, with a weak D call TRBD2 (6 bases). The CDR3 sequence is 15 residues long. Germline V gene sequence: CDR1 MDHEN, CDR2 SYDVKM. Trimming took off 7 bases at V and 0 bases at J, with 14 bases between the two ends.

The CDR3 is CASGQTGSSEQYF. CDR3 sequence (DNA): TGCGCCAGCGGACAGACCGGGTCGTCCGAGCAGTACTTC. The chain combines TRBV10-2 with TRBJ2-7; D might be TRBD1 (6 bases). Germline V lookup: CDR1 WSHSY, CDR2 SAAADI. The length of the CDR3 is 13 residues. Trimming cost V 8 bases and J 6 bases, with 17 bases left between them.

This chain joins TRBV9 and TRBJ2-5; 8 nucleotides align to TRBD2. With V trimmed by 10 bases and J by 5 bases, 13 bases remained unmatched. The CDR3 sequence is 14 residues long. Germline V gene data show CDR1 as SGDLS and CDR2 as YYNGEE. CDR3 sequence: CAPRLPGGLETQYF. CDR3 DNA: TGTGCCCCACGGCTCCCGGGAGGGCTTGAGACCCAGTACTTC.

The chain's CDR3 is CASSNGLAGDHEQYF. In DNA form, the CDR3 reads TGTGCCAGTAGTAACGGACTAGCGGGAGACCACGAGCAGTACTTC. The rearrangement links TRBV19 to TRBJ2-7, with 13 bases that match TRBD2. Trimming took 4 bases from V and 5 from J; bases not matched to a gene: 5. This CDR3 region has 15 residues. Germline V gives CDR1 LNHDA, CDR2 SQIVND (reference sequence). Combining the CDR3 with reference TRBV19 and TRBJ2-7 gives the whole variable domain DGGITQSPKYLFRKEGQNVTLSCEQNLNHDAMYWYRQDPGQGLRLIYYSQIVNDFQKGDIAEGYSVSREKKESFPLTVTSAQKNPTAFYLCASSNGLAGDHEQYFGPGTRLTVT.

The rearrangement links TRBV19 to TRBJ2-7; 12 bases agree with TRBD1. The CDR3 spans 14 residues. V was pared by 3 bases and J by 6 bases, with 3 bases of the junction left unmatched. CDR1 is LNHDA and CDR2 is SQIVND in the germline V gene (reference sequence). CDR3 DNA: TGTGCCAGTAGTATGGGACAGGGGGCGTTCGAGCAGTACTTC. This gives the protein CASSMGQGAFEQYF.

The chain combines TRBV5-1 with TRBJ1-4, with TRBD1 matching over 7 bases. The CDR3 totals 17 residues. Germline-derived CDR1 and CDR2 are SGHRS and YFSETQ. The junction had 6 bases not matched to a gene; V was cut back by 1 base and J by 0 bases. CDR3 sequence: CASSLWDSPPTNEKLFF. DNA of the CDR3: TGCGCCAGCAGCTTGTGGGACAGCCCGCCAACTAATGAAAAACTGTTTTTT.

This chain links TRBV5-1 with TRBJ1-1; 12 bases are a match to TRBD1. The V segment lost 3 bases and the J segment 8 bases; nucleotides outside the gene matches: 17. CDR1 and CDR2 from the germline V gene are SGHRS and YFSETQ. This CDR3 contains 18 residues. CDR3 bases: TGCGCCAGCAGCTGGACCGGGACAGGGGGCGTGGGGTACTTCGAAGCTTTCTTT. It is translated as CASSWTGTGGVGYFEAFF.

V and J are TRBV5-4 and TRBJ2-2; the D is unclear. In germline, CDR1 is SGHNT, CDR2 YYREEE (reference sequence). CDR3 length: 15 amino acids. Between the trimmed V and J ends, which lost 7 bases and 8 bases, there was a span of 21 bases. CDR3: CASLPDGTKEGELFF. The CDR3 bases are TGTGCCAGCCTTCCTGACGGAACAAAGGAGGGGGAGCTGTTTTTT.

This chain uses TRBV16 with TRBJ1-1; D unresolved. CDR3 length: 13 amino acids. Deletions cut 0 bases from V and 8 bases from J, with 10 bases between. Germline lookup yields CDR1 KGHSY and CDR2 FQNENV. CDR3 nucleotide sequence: TGTGCCAGCAGCCAATCAAAACAGCGAGAAGCTTTCTTT. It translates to CASSQSKQREAFF.

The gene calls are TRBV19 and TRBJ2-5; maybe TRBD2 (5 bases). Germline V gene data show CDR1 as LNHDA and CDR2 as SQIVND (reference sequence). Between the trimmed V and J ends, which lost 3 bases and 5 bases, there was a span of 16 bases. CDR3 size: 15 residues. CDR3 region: CASSMVVGEAETQYF. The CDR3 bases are TGTGCCAGTAGTATGGTGGTGGGAGAGGCTGAGACCCAGTACTTC.

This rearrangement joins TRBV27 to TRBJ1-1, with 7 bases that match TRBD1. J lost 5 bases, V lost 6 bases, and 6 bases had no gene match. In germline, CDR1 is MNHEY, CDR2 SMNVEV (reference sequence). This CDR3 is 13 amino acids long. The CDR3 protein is CASRTTGRTEAFF. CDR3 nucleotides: TGTGCCAGCAGAACGACAGGGAGGACTGAAGCTTTCTTT.

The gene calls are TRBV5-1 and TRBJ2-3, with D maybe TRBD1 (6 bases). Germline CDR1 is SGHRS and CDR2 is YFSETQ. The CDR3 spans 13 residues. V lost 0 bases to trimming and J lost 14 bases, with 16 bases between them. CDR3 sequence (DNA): TGCGCCAGCAGCTTGGGGACCGCAGGACAGCTGTATTTT. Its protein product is CASSLGTAGQLYF.

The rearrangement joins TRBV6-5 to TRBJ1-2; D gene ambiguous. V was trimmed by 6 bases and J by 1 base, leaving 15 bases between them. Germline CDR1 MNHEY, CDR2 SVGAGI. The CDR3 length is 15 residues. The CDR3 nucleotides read TGTGCCAGCAGACCCCCGGGGTTGGGTAACTATGGCTACACCTTC. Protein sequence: CASRPPGLGNYGYTF.

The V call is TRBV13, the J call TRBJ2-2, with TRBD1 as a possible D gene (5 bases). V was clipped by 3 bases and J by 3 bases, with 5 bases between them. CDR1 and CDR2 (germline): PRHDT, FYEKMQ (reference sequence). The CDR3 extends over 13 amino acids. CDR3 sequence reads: CASSLTDTGELFF. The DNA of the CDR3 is TGTGCCAGCAGCTTGACAGACACCGGGGAGCTGTTTTTT.

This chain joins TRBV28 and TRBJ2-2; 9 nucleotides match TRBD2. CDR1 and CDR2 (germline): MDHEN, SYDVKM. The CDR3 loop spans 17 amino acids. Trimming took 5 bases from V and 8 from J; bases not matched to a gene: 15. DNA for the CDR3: TGTGCCAGCAGTCCCCCCCCTTGGCGGGAGGGAGGTGGGGAGCTGTTTTTT. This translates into CASSPPPWREGGGELFF. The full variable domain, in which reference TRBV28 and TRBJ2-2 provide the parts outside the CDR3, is DVKVTQSSRYLVKRTGEKVFLECVQDMDHENMFWYRQDPGLGLRLIYFSYDVKMKEKGDIPEGYSVSREKKERFSLILESASTNQTSMYLCASSPPPWREGGGELFFGEGSRLTVL.

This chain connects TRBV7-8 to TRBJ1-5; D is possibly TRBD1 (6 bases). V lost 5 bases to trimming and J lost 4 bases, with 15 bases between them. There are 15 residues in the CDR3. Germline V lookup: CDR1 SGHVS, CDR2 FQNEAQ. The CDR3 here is CASSQNRVLNQPQHF. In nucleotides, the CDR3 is TGTGCCAGCAGCCAAAACAGGGTTCTTAATCAGCCCCAGCATTTT.

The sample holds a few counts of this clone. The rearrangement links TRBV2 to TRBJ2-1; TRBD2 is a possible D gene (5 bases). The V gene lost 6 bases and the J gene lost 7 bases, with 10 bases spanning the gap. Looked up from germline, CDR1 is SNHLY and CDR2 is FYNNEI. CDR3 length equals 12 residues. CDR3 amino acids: CASRGSFNEQFF. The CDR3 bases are TGTGCCAGCAGGGGGAGCTTTAATGAGCAGTTCTTC.

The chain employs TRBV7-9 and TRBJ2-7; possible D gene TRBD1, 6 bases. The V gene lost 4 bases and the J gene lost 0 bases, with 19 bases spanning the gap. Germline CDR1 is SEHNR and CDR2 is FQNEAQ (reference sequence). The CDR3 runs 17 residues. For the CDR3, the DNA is TGTGCCAGCAGCTCCCCGCACGTCGGGGACAACTCCTACGAGCAGTACTTC. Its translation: CASSSPHVGDNSYEQYF.

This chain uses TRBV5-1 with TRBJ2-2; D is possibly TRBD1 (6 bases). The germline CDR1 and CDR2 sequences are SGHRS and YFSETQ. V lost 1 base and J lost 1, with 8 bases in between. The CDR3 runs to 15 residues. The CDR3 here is CASSLLGGNTGELFF. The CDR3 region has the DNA TGCGCCAGCAGCTTGTTAGGGGGGAACACCGGGGAGCTGTTTTTT.

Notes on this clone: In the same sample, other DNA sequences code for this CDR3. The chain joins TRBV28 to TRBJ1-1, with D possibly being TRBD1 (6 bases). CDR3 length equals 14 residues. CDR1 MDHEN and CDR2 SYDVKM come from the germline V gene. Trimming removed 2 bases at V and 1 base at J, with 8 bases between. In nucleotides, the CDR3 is TGTGCCAGCAGTTTAACGACAGGGAACACTGAAGCTTTCTTT. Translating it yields CASSLTTGNTEAFF.

The CDR3 nucleotides read TGTGCCAGCAGAATAGTGGGTCACTACGAGCAGTACTTC. This sequence encodes CASRIVGHYEQYF. The rearrangement links TRBV28 to TRBJ2-7; D gene ambiguous. This CDR3 has 13 residues. V was trimmed by 6 bases and J by 3 bases, leaving 12 bases between them. The V gene's germline CDR1 is MDHEN and CDR2 SYDVKM.

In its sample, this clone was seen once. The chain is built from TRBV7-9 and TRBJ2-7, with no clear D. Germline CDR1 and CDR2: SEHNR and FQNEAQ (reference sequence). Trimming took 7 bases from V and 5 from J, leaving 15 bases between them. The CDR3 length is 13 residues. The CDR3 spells CASTGPDPNEQYF. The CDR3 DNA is TGTGCCAGCACCGGCCCGGATCCTAACGAGCAGTACTTC.